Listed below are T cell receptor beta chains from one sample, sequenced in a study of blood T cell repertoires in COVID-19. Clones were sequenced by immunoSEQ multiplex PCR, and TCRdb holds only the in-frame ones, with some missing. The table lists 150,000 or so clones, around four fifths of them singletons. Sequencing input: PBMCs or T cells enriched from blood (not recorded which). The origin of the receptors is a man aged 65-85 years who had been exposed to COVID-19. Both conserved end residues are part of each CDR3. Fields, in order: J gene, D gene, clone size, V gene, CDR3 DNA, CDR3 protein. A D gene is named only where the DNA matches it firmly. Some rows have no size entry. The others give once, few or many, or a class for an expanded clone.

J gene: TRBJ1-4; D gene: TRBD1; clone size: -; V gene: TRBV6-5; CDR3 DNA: TGTGCCAGCAGTTACCAGGGGGGCGAAAAACTGTTTTTT; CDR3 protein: CASSYQGGEKLFF
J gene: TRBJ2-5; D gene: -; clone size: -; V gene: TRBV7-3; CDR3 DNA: TGTGCCAGCAGCTTAAACAGTCCAGGGGAGACCCAGTACTTC; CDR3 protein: CASSLNSPGETQYF
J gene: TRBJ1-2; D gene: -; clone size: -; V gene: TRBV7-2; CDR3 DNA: TGTGCCAGCAGCGTGCAAGGGGTTAAACATGGCTACACCTTC; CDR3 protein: CASSVQGVKHGYTF
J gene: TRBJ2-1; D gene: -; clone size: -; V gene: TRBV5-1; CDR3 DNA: TGCGCCAGCAGCTCTGGGGCGAGTCTTTACAATGAGCAGTTCTTC; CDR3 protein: CASSSGASLYNEQFF
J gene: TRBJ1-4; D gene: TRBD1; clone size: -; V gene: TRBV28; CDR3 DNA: TGTGCCAGCAGTTTTGACAGGGGAGGGGTAAATGAAAAACTGTTTTTT; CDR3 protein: CASSFDRGGVNEKLFF
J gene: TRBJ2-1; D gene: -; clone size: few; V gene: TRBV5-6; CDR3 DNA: TGTGCCAGCAGCCGCCGGGGTGAGCAGTTCTTC; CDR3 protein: CASSRRGEQFF
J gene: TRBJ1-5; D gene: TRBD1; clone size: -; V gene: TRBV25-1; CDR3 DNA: TGTGCCAGCATATTCGGGGACAGGGTTCGCAATCAGCCCCAGCATTTT; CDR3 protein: CASIFGDRVRNQPQHF
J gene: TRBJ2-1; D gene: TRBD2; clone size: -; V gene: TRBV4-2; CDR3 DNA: TGTGCCAGCAGCGGAAGCGGGGGGGCCGACAATGAGCAGTTCTTC; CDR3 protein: CASSGSGGADNEQFF
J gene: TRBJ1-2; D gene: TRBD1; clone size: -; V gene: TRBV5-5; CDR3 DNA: TGTGCCAGCAGCTACGGACAGGGGGCTAACTATGGCTACACCTTC; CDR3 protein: CASSYGQGANYGYTF
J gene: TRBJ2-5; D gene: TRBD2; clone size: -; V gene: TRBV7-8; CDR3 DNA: TGTGCCAGCAGCACCGGACTAGCGGGAGGGCAGATCCAAGAGACCCAGTACTTC; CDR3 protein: CASSTGLAGGQIQETQYF
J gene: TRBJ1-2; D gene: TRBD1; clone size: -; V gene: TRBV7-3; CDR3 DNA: TGTGCCAGCAGACCCGGGACAGGGGGCAACTATGGCTACACCTTC; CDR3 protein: CASRPGTGGNYGYTF
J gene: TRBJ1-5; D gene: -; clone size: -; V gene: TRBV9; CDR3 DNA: TGTGCCAGCAGCGCTGGGACAACAAGCAATCAGCCCCAGCATTTT; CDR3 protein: CASSAGTTSNQPQHF
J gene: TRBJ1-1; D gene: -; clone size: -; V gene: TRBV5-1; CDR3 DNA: TGCGCCAGCAGCCATCCCGGGGAGAACACTGAAGCTTTCTTT; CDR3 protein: CASSHPGENTEAFF
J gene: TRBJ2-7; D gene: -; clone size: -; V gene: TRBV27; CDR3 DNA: TGTGCCAGCAGTTTGGGGGCTACCCATGGGAACTACGAGCAGTACTTC; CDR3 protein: CASSLGATHGNYEQYF
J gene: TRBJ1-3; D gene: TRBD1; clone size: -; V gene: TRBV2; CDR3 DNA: TGTGCCAGCACCAGCAGGGGGGCACCCTCGGGAAACACCATATATTTT; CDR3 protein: CASTSRGAPSGNTIYF
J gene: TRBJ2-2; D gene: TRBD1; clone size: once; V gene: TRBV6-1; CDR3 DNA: TGTGCCAGCAGTGACTACGGGACAGGGGGATCCACCGGGGAGCTGTTTTTT; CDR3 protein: CASSDYGTGGSTGELFF
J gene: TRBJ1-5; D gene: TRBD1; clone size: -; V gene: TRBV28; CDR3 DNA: TGTGCCAGCAGTTCCCCGCCCGGGGCAGGGGGTCAGCCCCAGCATTTT; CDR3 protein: CASSSPPGAGGQPQHF